This T cell receptor beta chain originates from a study of cytomegalovirus exposure and HLA in healthy donors. With V trimmed by 2 bases and J by 1 base, 2 bases remained unmatched. Per the germline V gene, CDR1 is WNHNN and CDR2 is SYGVQD (reference sequence). The CDR3 extends over 14 amino acids. A multiplex PCR was run with 60 Vbeta primers and 13 Jbeta primers. The method was immunoSEQ multiplex PCR; TCRdb's version includes in-frame clones alone and lacks a portion of them. The table shows 130,000 or so clones, with 70% to 80% occurring only once. The sample taken for sequencing was PBMCs. The rearrangement joins TRBV10-1 to TRBJ2-7, with TRBD2 matching 7 bases. The sequence derives from a female donor in good health and CMV-seronegative. CDR3 sequence: CASSEGGGSYEQYF. The CDR3 DNA is TGCGCCAGCAGTGAGGGCGGGGGTTCCTACGAGCAGTACTTC.